The rows below give T cell receptor beta chains drawn from one sample of a study of cytomegalovirus exposure and HLA in healthy donors. TCRdb's table, derived via immunoSEQ multiplex PCR, lists solely in-frame clones and lacks some. The sample has 180,000 or so clones. Material for sequencing was PBMCs. The receptor set was obtained from a boy younger than 18 in good health and CMV-seronegative. The CDR3 runs from the conserved cysteine through the conserved F or W. Each record gives: J gene, V gene, CDR3 protein.

j_gene: TRBJ1-1
v_gene: TRBV11-2
CDR3aa: CASSSRNRIMNTEAFF

j_gene: .
v_gene: TRBV18
CDR3aa: CASSPGASSYEQYF

j_gene: TRBJ2-1
v_gene: TRBV5-1
CDR3aa: CASSTGLGDEQFF

j_gene: TRBJ2-7
v_gene: TRBV6-1
CDR3aa: CASKLTGTGTYEQYF

j_gene: TRBJ1-1
v_gene: TRBV10-1
CDR3aa: CASSESIGRTEAFF

j_gene: TRBJ2-1
v_gene: TRBV7-2
CDR3aa: CASSLSGRTGGKGEQFF

j_gene: TRBJ1-3
v_gene: TRBV6-5
CDR3aa: CASSYPKSSGNTIYF

j_gene: TRBJ2-1
v_gene: TRBV6-1
CDR3aa: CASSDHPLTNEQFF

j_gene: TRBJ2-7
v_gene: TRBV4-1
CDR3aa: CASSPGGRGRGEQYF

j_gene: TRBJ2-7
v_gene: TRBV5-1
CDR3aa: CASSFGDTSEQYF

j_gene: TRBJ2-2
v_gene: TRBV7-9
CDR3aa: CASSLRGGAGELFF

j_gene: TRBJ2-1
v_gene: TRBV5-4
CDR3aa: CASSPSGVAGEQFF

j_gene: TRBJ2-7
v_gene: TRBV6-6
CDR3aa: CASSYLRGSPSYEQYF

j_gene: TRBJ1-1
v_gene: TRBV6-5
CDR3aa: CASSLYNRGFEAFF

j_gene: TRBJ1-6
v_gene: TRBV5-1
CDR3aa: CASSLGPGGQTFSPLHF

j_gene: TRBJ2-7
v_gene: TRBV20-1
CDR3aa: CSAKDSEQYF

j_gene: TRBJ1-1
v_gene: TRBV10-3
CDR3aa: CAISGDRVPEAFF

j_gene: TRBJ1-5
v_gene: TRBV4-1
CDR3aa: CASSGYRGRGGNQPQHF

j_gene: TRBJ1-1
v_gene: TRBV2
CDR3aa: CASIMGRGDTEAFF

j_gene: TRBJ2-7
v_gene: TRBV27
CDR3aa: CASSFGLHYEQYF

j_gene: .
v_gene: TRBV4-2
CDR3aa: CASSQEASGGNEQYF

j_gene: TRBJ1-2
v_gene: TRBV15
CDR3aa: CATSTGTGGRGYTF

j_gene: TRBJ1-2
v_gene: TRBV4-1
CDR3aa: CASSQADTRDYGYTF

j_gene: TRBJ2-7
v_gene: TRBV7-9
CDR3aa: CASSSELRGPLEQYF

j_gene: TRBJ2-3
v_gene: TRBV2
CDR3aa: CASSPAGGRTDTQYF

j_gene: TRBJ2-7
v_gene: TRBV6-6
CDR3aa: CASSPGQGAYEQYF

j_gene: TRBJ2-3
v_gene: TRBV6-6
CDR3aa: CASSGARPSTDTQYF

j_gene: TRBJ2-2
v_gene: TRBV5-1
CDR3aa: CASSLPTGVAGELFF

j_gene: TRBJ2-2
v_gene: TRBV7-7
CDR3aa: CASSFQITGELFF

j_gene: TRBJ2-5
v_gene: TRBV12-5
CDR3aa: CASGLVERGIEETQYF

j_gene: TRBJ1-4
v_gene: TRBV7-8
CDR3aa: CASSSPKGAPNEKLFF

j_gene: TRBJ1-1
v_gene: TRBV9
CDR3aa: CASSVGGEDTEAFF

j_gene: TRBJ2-5
v_gene: TRBV18
CDR3aa: CASSLGGTESWETQYF

j_gene: TRBJ1-1
v_gene: TRBV7-3
CDR3aa: CASSSVGGQAGNTEAFF

j_gene: TRBJ2-7
v_gene: TRBV5-1
CDR3aa: CATSSTGGRTYEQYF

j_gene: TRBJ2-2
v_gene: TRBV27
CDR3aa: CASSPSLAANTGELFF

j_gene: TRBJ2-3
v_gene: TRBV2
CDR3aa: CASSEGGASTDTQYF

j_gene: TRBJ2-7
v_gene: TRBV7-3
CDR3aa: CASSPDRGPSYEQYF

j_gene: TRBJ2-5
v_gene: TRBV2
CDR3aa: CASSGDRQSWETQYF

j_gene: TRBJ2-7
v_gene: TRBV9
CDR3aa: CASSVAGGRYAQYF

j_gene: TRBJ1-4
v_gene: TRBV7-2
CDR3aa: CASSPLLRTGGLEKLFF

j_gene: TRBJ1-5
v_gene: TRBV2
CDR3aa: CASSASPTNQPQHF

j_gene: TRBJ1-4
v_gene: TRBV5-6
CDR3aa: CASSVQQESANEKLFF